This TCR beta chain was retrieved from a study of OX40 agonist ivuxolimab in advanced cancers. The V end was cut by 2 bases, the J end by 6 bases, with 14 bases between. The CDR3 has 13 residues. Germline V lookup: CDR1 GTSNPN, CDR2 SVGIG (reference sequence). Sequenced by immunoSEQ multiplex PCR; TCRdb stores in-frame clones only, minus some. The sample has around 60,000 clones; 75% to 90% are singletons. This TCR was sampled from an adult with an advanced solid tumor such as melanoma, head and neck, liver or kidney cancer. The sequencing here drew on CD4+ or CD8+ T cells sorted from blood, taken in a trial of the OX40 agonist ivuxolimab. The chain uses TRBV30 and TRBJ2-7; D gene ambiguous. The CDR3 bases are TGTGCCTGGAGTACCGGTAGCACGTCCGAGCAGTACTTC. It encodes CAWSTGSTSEQYF.